A selection of T cell receptor beta chains follows, all from one sample in a study of blood T cell repertoires in COVID-19. TCRdb's copy holds only in-frame clones and misses some; the assay was immunoSEQ multiplex PCR. The table shows over 150,000 clones, with 82% occurring only once. The material sequenced was PBMCs or T cells enriched from blood (not recorded which). The receptor source for this set is a man aged 40-49 years who had recovered from COVID-19. CDR3s leave out the opening cysteine and the closing phenylalanine or tryptophan.

v_gene: TRBV4-3
CDR3aa: ASSQDTRTEAF

v_gene: TRBV20-1
CDR3aa: SASPGQGTYEQY

v_gene: TRBV5-4
CDR3aa: ASSFSAGSTDTQY

v_gene: TRBV30
CDR3aa: AWFKLAANEQF

v_gene: TRBV5-1
CDR3aa: ASSFQGTRNTEAF

v_gene: TRBV7-9
CDR3aa: ASSFQERTEAF

v_gene: TRBV28
CDR3aa: ASSFTNTDTQY

v_gene: TRBV10-3
CDR3aa: AITYERGQSNQPQH

v_gene: TRBV25-1
CDR3aa: ASRTTTDTQY

v_gene: TRBV19
CDR3aa: ASSINFGQGYGGEQY

v_gene: TRBV5-4
CDR3aa: ASSPTTLGANPEAF

v_gene: TRBV7-3
CDR3aa: ASRGAAVFDEQF

v_gene: TRBV12-3/TRBV12-4
CDR3aa: ASSRQGYYGYT

v_gene: TRBV5-4
CDR3aa: ASSPRHSQGETQY

v_gene: TRBV6-5
CDR3aa: AGRAGDLQTYEQY

v_gene: TRBV4-3
CDR3aa: ASSQGTGRSSYNEQF

v_gene: TRBV24-1
CDR3aa: ATSDSLLAGMDEQF

v_gene: TRBV9
CDR3aa: ASSVAPSGRAQDTQY

v_gene: TRBV7-3
CDR3aa: ASSLRGGNTDTQY

v_gene: TRBV3-1/TRBV3-2
CDR3aa: ASSPRNGALSSYEQY

v_gene: TRBV5-4
CDR3aa: ASSGWTSGTGAQY

v_gene: TRBV12-3/TRBV12-4
CDR3aa: ASSWAGATEAF

v_gene: TRBV21-1
CDR3aa: ASSTQGSIGKY

v_gene: TRBV7-8
CDR3aa: ASSLVGDYNEQF

v_gene: TRBV4-3
CDR3aa: ASSQDRGTQY

v_gene: TRBV4-2
CDR3aa: ASSPEPGQGAVGNTIY

v_gene: TRBV29-1
CDR3aa: SVENPSDRGNTDTQY

v_gene: TRBV18
CDR3aa: ASSPPRIGPTQYEQF

v_gene: TRBV24-1
CDR3aa: ATSDFKREGGNEQF

v_gene: TRBV18
CDR3aa: ASSPSRQETQY

v_gene: TRBV7-6
CDR3aa: ASSPDAAGALSRGF

v_gene: TRBV6-5
CDR3aa: ASTPTGDYGYT